Below, one T cell receptor (beta chain) is given with its context. What it recognizes is unknown. These data belong to a study of siplizumab effects on memory and regulatory T cells. The protocol was immunoSEQ multiplex PCR, while the TCRdb copy is restricted to in-frame clones and leaves out a portion. The sample consists of fewer than 70,000 clones, approximately 88% of them appearing once. Regarding the study as a whole: Of the proliferating CD4+ or CD8+ clones, roughly 80-96% lacked a naive or memory phenotype that could be assigned.

This CDR3 is built from 15 residues. In germline, CDR1 is SGHNT, CDR2 YYREEE (reference sequence). Trimming cost V 0 bases and J 8 bases; bases outside gene matches: 4. This receptor was obtained from a human donor in good health. Sequenced: Tregs sorted from blood. The gene calls are TRBV5-4 and TRBJ2-1; 11 positions match TRBD2. CDR3 sequence: CASSLVLAGVHEQFF. As DNA, the CDR3 is TGTGCCAGCAGCTTGGTACTAGCGGGAGTCCATGAGCAGTTCTTC.